This T cell receptor beta chain was retrieved from a study of T cell repertoires in cytomegalovirus infection. The wider study: Indications came from public TCR beta signatures; they pointed to CMV infection and to a matching HLA type.

This CDR3 contains 12 residues. V lost 5 bases to trimming and J lost 8 bases, with 10 bases between them. The germline gives CDR1 SGHVS, CDR2 FQNEAQ. Ten or more counts support this clonotype. Its target is unknown. Study results and caveats: CMV-specific HLA-C-restricted TCR beta clonotypes dominated the ex vivo response.

In TCRdb, the reads were re-called with MiXCR into one record per CDR3 protein. In the table there are about 900,000 distinct CDR3 sequences, 31% of which are singletons. The sequence derives from a human donor in good health (CMV status not recorded). Some clones in this sample may be carry-over from other donors' samples. V usage is TRBV7-8 and J usage is TRBJ2-1; D ambiguous. The input for sequencing was cultured CD8+ T cells from PBMCs, taken from culture after CMV antigen stimulation. CDR3 nucleotides: TGTGCCAGCAGCCAAGGTACCGATGAGCAGTTCTTC. As protein: CASSQGTDEQFF.